This T cell receptor beta chain was observed in a study of long-term antiretroviral therapy in people with HIV. Turning to the study itself: The 2015 recommendation for immediate ART came about a decade after the earliest samples. Study results and caveats: Repertoires with HIV possessed tighter CDR3 length spans than those of controls.

Assay version v3.0 of immunoSEQ was used, and it was run at survey level. Generated by immunoSEQ multiplex PCR, the TCRdb table keeps only in-frame clones and is missing some. The sample carries some 33,000 clones, 95% to 98% recorded once. In this sample, this clone turned up a few times. Its cognate antigen is unknown. CDR3 length: 12 residues. The V end lost 5 bases, the J end lost 8 bases, and 12 bases lay between the germline ends. CDR1 and CDR2 (germline): SEHNR, FQNEAQ (reference sequence). One or more pre-ART and two or more post-ART PBMC samples were available from each donor. This chain connects TRBV7-9 to TRBJ1-2, with D unclear. The receptor comes from a man under 40 with HIV. Sample: unsorted PBMCs, taken 7.6 years after starting antiretroviral therapy. CDR3 amino acids: CASSTGGEGYTF. CDR3 coding DNA: TGTGCCAGCAGCACCGGTGGGGAGGGCTACACCTTC.